The entry below gives a single T cell receptor beta chain sequence along with its context. Its antigen is unknown. The CDR3 contains 17 residues. CDR1 is SEHNR and CDR2 is FQNEAQ in the germline V gene (reference sequence). Losses at the gene ends were 4 bases for V and 4 bases for J; bases not matched to a gene: 7. This entry belongs to a study of blood T cells in healthy people across ages. Overall study results and limits: The study found more naive CD4+ cells and higher diversity in long-lived than aged donors. The study lacked donor CMV status, which possibly confounded expanded clonotype changes.

The authors ran a second PCR of roughly 6 to 12 cycles using a sample-barcoded 5' primer and a J-beta primer mix. Every sample gave at least 3 million paired-end reads containing CDR3. One entry per CDR3 protein results from TCRdb running MiXCR on the 5' RACE reads. The table includes about 1,500,000 distinct CDR3 sequences, roughly 45% detected once. Total RNA, at least 6 micrograms per sample, came from PBMCs. The gene calls are TRBV7-9 and TRBJ2-3; 14 bases are a match to TRBD2. Material: blood. The TCR was taken from a woman between 18 and 29 years old in good health. The CDR3 here is CASSSRTSGRIADTQYF. CDR3 nucleotide sequence: TGTGCCAGCAGCTCTCGGACTAGCGGGAGGATAGCAGATACGCAGTATTTT.